The source of this T cell receptor beta chain is a study of blood T cell repertoires in COVID-19 (dated by TCRdb to the early 2020s). Notes on the research overall: Samples from collaborators originated in the United States, Italy and Spain and spanned both the acute and convalescent phases of COVID-19. The prospective study material was composed of cDNA or gDNA derived from T cells, B-cell-depleted T cells, or PBMCs. The samples were drawn from the first 160 participants of the ongoing ImmuneRACE study and from some 1,300 subjects provided by 6 global collaborators. The repertoires were made available in a free public database intended to serve as a resource for research on the immune response to SARS-CoV-2. HLA class I and class II types, where available, came from metadata supplied by the sample provider rather than from assay-based typing. The sample metadata nearly always contained a de-identified subject ID, COVID-19 status, age in years and sex. Deeply sampled blood TCRbeta repertoires from subjects exposed to, actively infected with, or recovered from COVID-19 were included in the dataset.

The immunoSEQ Assay, a bias-controlled multiplex PCR, was used to amplify TCRbeta CDR3 regions from genomic DNA. The authors processed their data as follows. The number of nucleated cells in each sample was estimated from the amplification of reference gene primers within the assay. To quantify the absolute abundance of each unique TCRbeta CDR3 rearrangement, sequence reads were collapsed and filtered. For each sample, productive Simpson clonality was calculated as the square root of Simpson's diversity index across productive rearrangements. The table comes from immuneACCESS by way of TCRdb, which keeps in-frame sequences with V and J called. Part of the clones is missing from these tables; in studies checked, under half for an unresolved V gene and the rest for unknown reasons. The V and J calls and clone size were taken over from that table, and D and trimming were inferred from the DNA. The sample records 150,000 to 200,000 clones, under 85% of which are singletons. The ten largest clones add up to roughly 1.2% of the sample.

Including the terminal cysteine and phenylalanine, the CDR3 comprises 17 residues. Only the CDR3 portion is preserved as DNA: 51 bases, with reading frame beginning at the first base. V and J are truncated by 4 bases and 5 bases respectively, leaving an intervening sequence of 20 bases. The germline V gene gives CDR1 as SGHNT and CDR2 as YENEEA. Another Seattle source contributed samples from volunteer blood donors who had recovered from COVID-19. The collaborating institutions used their own protocols to collect whole blood in K2EDTA tubes. For TCRbeta analysis, collaborators shipped samples as frozen whole blood, isolated PBMCs, or DNA extracted from either of those sample types. Details on this clone: The antigen it recognizes is unknown. Per-base qualities were not stored, and no clone one base away is much larger.

Findings and caveats that apply to the study as a whole: How much clinical and demographic metadata was included differed by source and by participant, and the metadata was provided uncurated.

Material for sequencing was peripheral blood. This receptor was obtained from a man in his sixties who had recovered from COVID-19. Here the chain combines TRBV11-3 and TRBJ2-2; possibly the D gene is TRBD2, per 6 matching bases. The CDR3 protein: CASSSLGRGFDTGELFF. The DNA sequence is TGTGCCAGCAGCTCTCTTGGGCGGGGATTTGATACCGGGGAGCTGTTTTTT.